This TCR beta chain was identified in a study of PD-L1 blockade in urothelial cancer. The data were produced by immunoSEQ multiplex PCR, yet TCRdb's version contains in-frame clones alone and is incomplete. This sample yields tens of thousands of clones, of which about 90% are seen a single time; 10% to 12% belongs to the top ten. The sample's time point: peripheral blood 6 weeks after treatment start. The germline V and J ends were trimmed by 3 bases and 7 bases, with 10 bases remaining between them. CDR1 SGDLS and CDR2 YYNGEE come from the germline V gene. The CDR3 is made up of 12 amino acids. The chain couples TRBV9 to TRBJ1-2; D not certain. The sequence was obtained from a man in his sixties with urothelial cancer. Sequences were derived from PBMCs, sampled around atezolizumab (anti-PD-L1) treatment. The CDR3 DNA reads TGTGCCAGCAGCGCGGATGGGCCTGGCTACACCTTC. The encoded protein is CASSADGPGYTF.